This T cell receptor beta chain was sequenced for a study of T cell responses to AZD1222 COVID-19 vaccine listed by TCRdb under 2021. Background on the whole study: AZD1222 recipients with second doses at about 4 weeks or about 12 weeks were pooled, because spike-specific TCR depth and breadth did not differ between schedules. TCR sequencing covered approximately 230 trial participants: 200 to 220 given two doses of AZD1222 and around 26 given two doses of MenACWY control vaccine. Trial participants were enrolled by age into 18-55, 56-69 and 70-plus year subgroups, with roughly 150, 30 and 60 TCR-sequenced participants respectively.

Remarks on this clone: Its binding antigen is unknown. Base qualities are missing; no much larger clone stands one base away.

The CDR3 regions of human TCRbeta chains were analyzed by immunosequencing. The paper's processing steps were these. TCRs in the repertoires were compared against a reference library of SARS-CoV-2-specific TCRs that had been generated with the MIRA antigen-specificity platform. Breadth meant the fraction of unique TCRs that were SARS-CoV-2-associated, whereas depth meant the fraction of total T cells that were SARS-CoV-2-associated. Using the MIRA data, each spike-specific TCR was mapped to the spike region that the TCR reacts to and placed in a CD4 or CD8 class. Log10-transformed breadth and depth values were compared by one-way ANOVA with Sidak's multiple comparisons tests. The clones in this table, taken by TCRdb from immuneACCESS, are in-frame only. Not every clone is retained; where verified, under half of the shortfall comes from an unresolved V gene, and the cause of the rest is unknown. V and J calls and clone size are given by that table; D and trimming were obtained from the DNA. This sample holds more than 85,000 clones; about 83% were observed only once. 3% to 3.5% of the sample is held by the ten biggest clonotypes.

General study outcomes and caveats: Spike-specific TCR breadth and depth rose significantly after two AZD1222 doses compared with day 0 and with MenACWY recipients. CD4 TCRs associated with the vaccine covered the entire spike protein, and the dominant responses were in regions 160-218 and 743-854. No day 14 peak-response samples were available, so repertoires were characterized only after the peak T cell response. Participants were mostly white British and included more females than males, and it was suggested by the authors that clonal diversity may have been underestimated. Reportedly, close to half of the unique spike-specific TCRs recognized epitopes lying outside the regions that are mutated in the B.1.351 and B.1.1.7 variants. Conclusions about previously exposed vaccinees are limited because only a handful of AZD1222 recipients were SARS-CoV-2 seropositive at baseline. In the small 56-69-year group, the increase in depth fell short of significance, most likely because of low power.

The sample's time point, from its label and the paper: baseline before first vaccination. Vaccinee samples were obtained from the UK trials COV001 and COV002, which included a single-blind randomized controlled phase 2/3 trial of AZD1222 (ChAdOx1 nCoV-19) in healthy adults. For TCRbeta chain sequencing, PBMC samples from trial participants were taken at day 0 and at day 28 after the second dose. The CDR3 numbers 16 residues from cysteine through phenylalanine. Only the CDR3 portion is preserved as DNA: 48 bases, with reading frame beginning at the first base. V and J are truncated by 4 bases and 3 bases respectively, leaving an intervening sequence of 19 bases. In the germline V gene, CDR1 corresponds to SGHAT and CDR2 to FQNNGV.

Here the chain combines TRBV11-2 and TRBJ2-7; D gene: possibly TRBD2, on 5 matching bases. The source is an adult in good health. Sequenced material: peripheral blood, taken on day 0 of AZD1222 vaccination. The CDR3 region: CASSSPMVGVDYEQYF. The DNA is TGTGCCAGCAGCTCGCCGATGGTCGGGGTGGACTACGAGCAGTACTTC.